The text below deals with one TCR beta chain. Germline V gene data show CDR1 as SQVTM and CDR2 as ANQGSEA. V was pared by 6 bases and J by 1 base, with 6 bases of the junction left unmatched. This CDR3 comprises 15 residues. TCRdb's table, derived via immunoSEQ multiplex PCR, lists solely in-frame clones and lacks some. The data hold 95,000 to 100,000 clones, with roughly 91% observed a single time. These data originate in a study of control samples from healthy donors and cancer patients. This clonotype was obtained from a man aged 25-40 years in good health. Sequenced sample: blood. The rearrangement joins TRBV29-1 to TRBJ2-6; 7 bases are a match to TRBD1. The CDR3 is CSVDDRVSGANVLTF. The CDR3 DNA follows: TGCAGCGTCGACGACAGGGTGTCTGGGGCCAACGTCCTGACTTTC.